The present T cell receptor (beta chain) was sequenced within a study of blood T cell repertoires in COVID-19. Study background: The study drew acute and convalescent COVID-19 samples from the United States, Italy and Spain. The cDNA or gDNA used as material had been derived from T cells, B-cell-depleted T cells, or PBMCs.

Original processing methods: Amplification of reference gene primers was used by the study to estimate nucleated cell counts. Here immunoSEQ multiplex PCR was the method, and the copy in TCRdb shows in-frame clones only, minus some. V and J calls and clone size are those listed in that table; D and trimming were worked out from the DNA. Of roughly 200,000 clones in the sample, about 86% were seen once. CDR3 size: 12 residues. CDR1 is MNHEY and CDR2 is SVGAGI in the germline V gene. The V end lost 6 bases, the J end lost 4 bases, and 9 bases lay between the germline ends. Input material: peripheral blood. This TCR was recovered from a man aged 55-75 years who had recovered from COVID-19. V usage is TRBV6-5 and J usage is TRBJ1-2; tentative D call: TRBD1 (5 bases). CDR3 protein: CASRQGSYGYTF. The CDR3, as DNA: TGTGCCAGCAGGCAGGGATCCTATGGCTACACCTTC.